The entry below describes one TCR beta chain. The V segment lost 1 base and the J segment 5 bases; nucleotides outside the gene matches: 7. This CDR3 spans 15 amino acids. Germline V CDR1 and CDR2: SGHAT, FQNNGV. These data originate in a study of shared T cell receptors in the human thymus. The assay was immunoSEQ multiplex PCR, and TCRdb's table has in-frame clones only and misses some. Of hundreds of thousands of clones listed, about 90% are singletons. The sample was also linked to a second study, of human thymus T cells. From that study: It looked as if thymic and blood repertoires used V and J genes in a biased way. There were highly overlapping thymic repertoires among unrelated individuals, as related research reported.

Material: thymocytes. This clonotype originated in a boy under three years old with a congenital heart defect. The chain uses TRBV11-2 and TRBJ2-5, with 7 bases lining up with TRBD2. The CDR3: CASSLGAGVRETQYF. The CDR3 DNA is TGTGCCAGCAGCTTAGGGGCGGGAGTGAGGGAGACCCAGTACTTC. The full variable domain, with the rest looked up from reference TRBV11-2 and TRBJ2-5, is EAGVAQSPRYKIIEKRQSVAFWCNPISGHATLYWYQQILGQGPKLLIQFQNNGVVDDSQLPKDRFSAERLKGVDSTLKIQPAKLEDSAVYLCASSLGAGVRETQYFGPGTRLLVL.